Here is one TCR beta chain with its context. This sample was included in a study of blood T cell repertoires in COVID-19. Study-wide background: From the United States, Italy and Spain came samples of acute and convalescent COVID-19. From T cells, B-cell-depleted T cells, or PBMCs came the material, which was cDNA or gDNA.

After removal of 4 bases from V and 7 bases from J, the junction contained 12 bases not matched to a gene. Germline CDR1 is SGHVS and CDR2 is FQNEAQ. The CDR3 spans 17 residues. TCRdb keeps only in-frame clones here, not all; method: immunoSEQ multiplex PCR. The data show 150,000 to 200,000 clones, with just under 90% seen just once and roughly 3.3% held by the top ten. The sequence was collected from a man younger than 35 with active or convalescent COVID-19. The chain joins TRBV7-8 to TRBJ1-4, with 10 bases matching TRBD1. The specimen was peripheral blood. CDR3 in DNA: TGTGCCAGCAGCTCCCCTAAAAGACAGGGGGCGAGTGAAAAACTGTTTTTT. It is translated as CASSSPKRQGASEKLFF. Combining the CDR3 with reference TRBV7-8 and TRBJ1-4 gives the whole variable domain GAGVSQSPRYKVAKRGQDVALRCDPISGHVSLFWYQQALGQGPEFLTYFQNEAQLDKSGLPSDRFFAERPEGSVSTLKIQRTQQEDSAVYLCASSSPKRQGASEKLFFGSGTQLSVL.